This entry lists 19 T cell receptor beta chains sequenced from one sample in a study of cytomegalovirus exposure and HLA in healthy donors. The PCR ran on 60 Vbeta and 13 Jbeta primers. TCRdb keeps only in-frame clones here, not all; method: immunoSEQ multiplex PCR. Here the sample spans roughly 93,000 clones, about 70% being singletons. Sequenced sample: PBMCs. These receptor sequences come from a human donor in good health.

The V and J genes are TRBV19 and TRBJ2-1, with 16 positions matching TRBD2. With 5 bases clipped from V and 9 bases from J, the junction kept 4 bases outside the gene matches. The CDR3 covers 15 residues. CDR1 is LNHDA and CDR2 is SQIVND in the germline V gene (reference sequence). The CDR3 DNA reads TGTGCCAGTAGTCAGGGACTAGCGGGAGGGCCTGAGCAGTTCTTC. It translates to CASSQGLAGGPEQFF.

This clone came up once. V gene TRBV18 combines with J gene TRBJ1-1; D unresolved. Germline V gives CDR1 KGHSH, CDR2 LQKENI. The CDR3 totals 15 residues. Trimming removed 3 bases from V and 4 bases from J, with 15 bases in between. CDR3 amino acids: CASSPPVGETTEAFF. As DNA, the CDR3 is TGTGCCAGCTCACCTCCCGTTGGGGAGACCACTGAAGCTTTCTTT.

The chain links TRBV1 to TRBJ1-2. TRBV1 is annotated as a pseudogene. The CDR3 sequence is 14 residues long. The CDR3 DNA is TGCACCAGCAGTCAAGATCCGGGGGGCGGTGGCTACACCTTC. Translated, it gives CTSSQDPGGGGYTF.

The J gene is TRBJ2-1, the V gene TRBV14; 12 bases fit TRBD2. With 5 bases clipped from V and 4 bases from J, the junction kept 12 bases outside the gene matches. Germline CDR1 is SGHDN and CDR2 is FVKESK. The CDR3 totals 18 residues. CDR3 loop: CASSEILGTSGLYNEQFF. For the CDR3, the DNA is TGTGCCAGCAGCGAGATTCTCGGGACTAGCGGGCTTTACAATGAGCAGTTCTTC.

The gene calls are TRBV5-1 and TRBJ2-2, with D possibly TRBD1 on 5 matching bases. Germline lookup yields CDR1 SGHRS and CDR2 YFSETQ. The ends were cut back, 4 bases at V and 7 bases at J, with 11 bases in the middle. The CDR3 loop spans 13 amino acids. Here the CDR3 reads CASSPRQGGELFF. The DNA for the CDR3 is TGCGCCAGCAGCCCACGCCAGGGCGGGGAGCTGTTTTTT.

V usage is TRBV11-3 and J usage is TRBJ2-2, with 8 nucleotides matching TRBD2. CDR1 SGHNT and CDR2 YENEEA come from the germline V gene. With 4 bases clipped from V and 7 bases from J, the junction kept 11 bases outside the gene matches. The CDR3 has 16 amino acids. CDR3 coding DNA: TGTGCCAGCAGCTCGTACTGGACTAGCAACGGCGGGGAGCTGTTTTTT. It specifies CASSSYWTSNGGELFF.

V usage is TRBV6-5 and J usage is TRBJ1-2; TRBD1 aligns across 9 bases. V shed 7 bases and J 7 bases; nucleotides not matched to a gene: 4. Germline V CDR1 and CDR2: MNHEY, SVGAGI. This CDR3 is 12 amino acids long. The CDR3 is CASISTGGGYTF. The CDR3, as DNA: TGTGCCAGCATATCGACAGGGGGTGGCTACACCTTC.

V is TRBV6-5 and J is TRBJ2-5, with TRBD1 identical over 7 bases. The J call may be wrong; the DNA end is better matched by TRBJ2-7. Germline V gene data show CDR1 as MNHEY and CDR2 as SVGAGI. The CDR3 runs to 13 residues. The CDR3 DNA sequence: TGTGCCAGCAGTCCCAACAGGGGCCACGAGCAGTACTTC. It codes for CASSPNRGHEQYF.

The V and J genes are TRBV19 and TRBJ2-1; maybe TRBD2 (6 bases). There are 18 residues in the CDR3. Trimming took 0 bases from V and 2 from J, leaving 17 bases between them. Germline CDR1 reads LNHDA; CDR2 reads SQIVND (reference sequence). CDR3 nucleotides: TGTGCCAGTAGTATAGACCGAAGCGGGTTCACAACCTACAATGAGCAGTTCTTC. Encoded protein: CASSIDRSGFTTYNEQFF.

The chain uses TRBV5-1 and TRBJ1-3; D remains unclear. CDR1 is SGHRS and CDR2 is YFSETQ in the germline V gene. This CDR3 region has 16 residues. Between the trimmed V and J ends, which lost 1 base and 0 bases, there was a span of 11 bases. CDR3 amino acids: CASSLTVPNSGNTIYF. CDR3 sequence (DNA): TGCGCCAGCAGCTTGACGGTACCGAACTCTGGAAACACCATATATTTT.

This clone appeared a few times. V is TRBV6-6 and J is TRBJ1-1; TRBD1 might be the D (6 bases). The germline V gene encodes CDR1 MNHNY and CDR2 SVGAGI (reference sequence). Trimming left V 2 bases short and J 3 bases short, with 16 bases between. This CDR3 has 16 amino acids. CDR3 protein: CASSYPFTGSDTEAFF. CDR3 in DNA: TGTGCCAGCAGTTACCCCTTTACAGGGTCAGACACTGAAGCTTTCTTT.

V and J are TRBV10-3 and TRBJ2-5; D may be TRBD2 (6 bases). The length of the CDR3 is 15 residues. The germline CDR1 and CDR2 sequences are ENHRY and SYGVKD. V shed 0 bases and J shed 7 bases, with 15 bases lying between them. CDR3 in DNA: TGTGCCATCAGTGAGTCGAGTATCGCCGGGGGGACCCAGTACTTC. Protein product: CAISESSIAGGTQYF.

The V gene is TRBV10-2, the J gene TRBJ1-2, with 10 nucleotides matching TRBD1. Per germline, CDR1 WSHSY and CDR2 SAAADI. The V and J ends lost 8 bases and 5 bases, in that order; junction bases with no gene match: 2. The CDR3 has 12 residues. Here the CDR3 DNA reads TGCGCCAGCCAGGACAGGGGGTATGGCTACACCTTC. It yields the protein CASQDRGYGYTF.

CDR3 DNA sequence: TGCAGCGTTGTGAGGGCGGATGAAGCTTTCTTT. As protein: CSVVRADEAFF. The chain uses TRBV29-1 and TRBJ1-1; D is unclear. V was cut by 4 bases and J by 7 bases, with 10 bases left in between. This CDR3 is 11 amino acids long. In germline, CDR1 is SQVTM, CDR2 ANQGSEA.

In nucleotides, the CDR3 is TGTGCCAGCAGTGAGGCAGGGGGCCCCAATTGGGCGCAGTTCTTC. This gives the protein CASSEAGGPNWAQFF. The chain couples TRBV6-1 to TRBJ2-1, with TRBD1 identical over 8 bases. Germline V lookup: CDR1 MNHNS, CDR2 SASEGT. Losses at the gene ends were 3 bases for V and 12 bases for J; bases not matched to a gene: 13. The CDR3 has 15 amino acids.

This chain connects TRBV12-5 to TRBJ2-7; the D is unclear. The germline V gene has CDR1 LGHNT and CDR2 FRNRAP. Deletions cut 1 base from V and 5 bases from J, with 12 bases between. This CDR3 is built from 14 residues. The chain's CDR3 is CASGLALSSHEQYF. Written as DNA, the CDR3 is TGTGCTAGTGGTTTGGCTCTATCGAGTCACGAGCAGTACTTC.

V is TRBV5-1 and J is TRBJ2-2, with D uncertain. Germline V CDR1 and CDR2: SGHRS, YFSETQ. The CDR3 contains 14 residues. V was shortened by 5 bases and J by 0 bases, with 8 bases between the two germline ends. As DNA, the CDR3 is TGCGCCAGCAGTAGAGCCACGAACACCGGGGAGCTGTTTTTT. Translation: CASSRATNTGELFF.

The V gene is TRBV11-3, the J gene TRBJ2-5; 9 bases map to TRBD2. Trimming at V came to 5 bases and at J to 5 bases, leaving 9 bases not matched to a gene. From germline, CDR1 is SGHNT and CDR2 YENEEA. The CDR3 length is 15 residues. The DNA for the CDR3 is TGTGCCAGCAGCCCGACTAGCGGACCCCAGGAGACCCAGTACTTC. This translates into CASSPTSGPQETQYF.

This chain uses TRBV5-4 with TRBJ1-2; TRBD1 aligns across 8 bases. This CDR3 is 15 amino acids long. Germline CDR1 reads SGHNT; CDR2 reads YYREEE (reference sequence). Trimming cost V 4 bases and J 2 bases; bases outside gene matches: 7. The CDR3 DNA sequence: TGTGCCAGCAGCAACCGGGACAGGCCCAACTATGGCTACACCTTC. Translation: CASSNRDRPNYGYTF.